This T cell receptor (beta chain) was identified during a study of blood T cell repertoires in COVID-19. Study details: Some COVID-19 samples were acute and others convalescent; all came from the United States, Italy and Spain. Nucleic acid was either cDNA or gDNA, and it came from T cells, B-cell-depleted T cells, or PBMCs.

Trimming shortened V by 0 bases and J by 7 bases, and 13 bases separated the two germline ends. Looked up from germline, CDR1 is SGHTS and CDR2 is YDEGEE. The CDR3 runs 15 residues. Authors' data handling: Reference gene primer amplification gave nucleated cell count estimates. Sequencing was performed with immunoSEQ multiplex PCR; in TCRdb, only in-frame clones are kept and a portion is missing. Clone size and V and J calls were adopted from that table, with D and trimming inferred from the DNA. The sample has about 240,000 clones; 75% to 85% are singletons. The origin of this receptor is a human donor in a cohort sampled during active COVID-19. Sequencing used peripheral blood. J is TRBJ1-4 and V is TRBV5-8; D is perhaps TRBD1 (6 bases). CDR3 protein: CASSLAEQGTEKLFF. DNA for the CDR3: TGTGCCAGCAGCTTGGCCGAACAGGGTACTGAAAAACTGTTTTTT.